Included here is one TCR beta chain sequence, with context. The CDR3 is 13 residues long. Germline V gene sequence: CDR1 SGHTA, CDR2 FQGNSA. With 3 bases removed from V and 5 bases from J, the gap between germline ends came to 7 bases. The source of the sample is a study of blood T cell repertoires in COVID-19. Across the study: The study drew acute and convalescent COVID-19 samples from the United States, Italy and Spain. PBMCs, B-cell-depleted T cells, or T cells were the source of the cDNA or gDNA that made up the material.

Some clones are missing from TCRdb's copy, which holds only in-frame ones; the method was immunoSEQ multiplex PCR. Of 50,000 or so clones in the sample, 86% were seen once. Sequenced sample: peripheral blood. This chain joins TRBV7-2 and TRBJ2-2; unclear D gene. The TCR sequence derives from a woman aged 55-69 years with acute or convalescent COVID-19. As DNA, the CDR3 is TGTGCCAGCAGCTTTAGATGGACCGGGGAGCTGTTTTTT. This encodes CASSFRWTGELFF.